The clone carrying this T cell receptor beta chain was picked up one time. Its antigen is undetermined. This sample is drawn from a study of OX40 agonist ivuxolimab in advanced cancers. Study-wide results and caveats: Antigen specificity of clonally expanded peripheral T cells was not established.

The method was immunoSEQ multiplex PCR; TCRdb's version includes in-frame clones alone and lacks a portion of them. The data hold about 53,000 clones, with more than 70% observed a single time. CDR3 length equals 15 residues. Trimming took 4 bases from V and 0 from J, leaving 13 bases between them. Germline V gene sequence: CDR1 GTSNPN, CDR2 SVGIG (reference sequence). This chain uses TRBV30 with TRBJ2-4; D perhaps matches TRBD1 (5 bases). The sample in question was CD4+ or CD8+ T cells sorted from blood, obtained in a trial of the OX40 agonist ivuxolimab. The sequence was obtained from an adult with an advanced solid tumor such as melanoma, head and neck, liver or kidney cancer. CDR3 sequence: CAWNGQLLAKNIQYF. The DNA of the CDR3 is TGTGCCTGGAATGGACAACTCCTAGCCAAAAACATTCAGTACTTC.